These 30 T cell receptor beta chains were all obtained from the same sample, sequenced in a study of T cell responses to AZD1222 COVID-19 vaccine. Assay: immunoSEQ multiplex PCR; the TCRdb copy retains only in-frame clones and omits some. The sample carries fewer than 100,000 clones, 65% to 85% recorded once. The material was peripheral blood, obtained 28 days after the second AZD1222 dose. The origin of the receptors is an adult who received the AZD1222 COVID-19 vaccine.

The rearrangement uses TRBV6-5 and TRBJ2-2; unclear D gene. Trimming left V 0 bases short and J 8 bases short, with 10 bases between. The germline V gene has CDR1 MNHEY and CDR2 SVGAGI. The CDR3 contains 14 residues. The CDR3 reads CASSYSINRGELFF. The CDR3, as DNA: TGTGCCAGCAGTTACTCGATCAACCGAGGGGAGCTGTTTTTT.

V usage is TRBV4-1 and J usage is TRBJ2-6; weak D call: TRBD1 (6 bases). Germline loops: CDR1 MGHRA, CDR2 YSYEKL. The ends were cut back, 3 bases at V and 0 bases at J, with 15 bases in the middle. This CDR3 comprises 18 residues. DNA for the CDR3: TGCGCCAGCAGCCAGCGGACAGCCCATAACTCTGGGGCCAACGTCCTGACTTTC. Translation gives CASSQRTAHNSGANVLTF.

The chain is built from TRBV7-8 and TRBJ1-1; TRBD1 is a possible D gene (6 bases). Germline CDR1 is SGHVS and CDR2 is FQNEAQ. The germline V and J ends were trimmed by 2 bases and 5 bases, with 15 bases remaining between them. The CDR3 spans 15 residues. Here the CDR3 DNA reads TGTGCCAGCAGCTTAACCCCTAAGGGGGGGACTGAAGCTTTCTTT. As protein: CASSLTPKGGTEAFF. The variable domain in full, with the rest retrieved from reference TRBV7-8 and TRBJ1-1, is GAGVSQSPRYKVAKRGQDVALRCDPISGHVSLFWYQQALGQGPEFLTYFQNEAQLDKSGLPSDRFFAERPEGSVSTLKIQRTQQEDSAVYLCASSLTPKGGTEAFFGQGTRLTVV.

The CDR3 nucleotides read TGCGCCAGCAGCTTGCAACAGAATTATGGCTACACCTTC. Its protein product is CASSLQQNYGYTF. This sequence joins TRBV5-1 and TRBJ1-2; D gene uncertain. The length of the CDR3 is 13 residues. Trimming removed 1 base from V and 5 bases from J, with 9 bases in between. The germline gives CDR1 SGHRS, CDR2 YFSETQ.

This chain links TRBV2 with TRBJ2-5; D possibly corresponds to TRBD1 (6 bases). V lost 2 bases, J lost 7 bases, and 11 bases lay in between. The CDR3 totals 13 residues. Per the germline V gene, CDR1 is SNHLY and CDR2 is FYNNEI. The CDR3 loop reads CASSETGTGTQYF. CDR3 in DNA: TGTGCCAGCAGTGAAACAGGGACGGGGACCCAGTACTTC.

The CDR3: CASSTDRLNSPLHF. The CDR3 region has the DNA TGTGCCAGCAGTACTGACAGGCTGAATTCACCCCTCCACTTT. The chain is built from TRBV6-5 and TRBJ1-6, with a possible D match to TRBD1 (6 bases). Germline CDR1 and CDR2: MNHEY and SVGAGI. This CDR3 is built from 14 residues. V dropped 5 bases and J dropped 7 bases, with 12 bases sitting between them.

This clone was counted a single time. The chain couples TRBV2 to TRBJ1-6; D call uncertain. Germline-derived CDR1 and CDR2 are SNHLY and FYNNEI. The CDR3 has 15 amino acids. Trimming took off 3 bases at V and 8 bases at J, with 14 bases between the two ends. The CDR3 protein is CASSEMGGGDSPLHF. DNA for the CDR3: TGTGCCAGCAGTGAGATGGGTGGTGGTGATTCACCCCTCCACTTT.

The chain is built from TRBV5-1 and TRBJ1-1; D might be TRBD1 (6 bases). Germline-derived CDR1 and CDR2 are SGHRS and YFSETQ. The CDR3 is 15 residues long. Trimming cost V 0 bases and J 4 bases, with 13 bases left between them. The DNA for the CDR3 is TGCGCCAGCAGCTTGGCCGGGCAGGGGACCACTGAAGCTTTCTTT. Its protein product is CASSLAGQGTTEAFF.

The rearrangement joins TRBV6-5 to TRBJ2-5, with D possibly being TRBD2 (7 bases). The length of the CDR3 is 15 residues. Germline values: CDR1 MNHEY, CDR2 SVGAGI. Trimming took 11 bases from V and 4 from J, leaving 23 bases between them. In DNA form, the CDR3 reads TGTGCCGTGGGGGGAGGGGGTGGAGTCATAGAGACCCAGTACTTC. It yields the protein CAVGGGGGVIETQYF.

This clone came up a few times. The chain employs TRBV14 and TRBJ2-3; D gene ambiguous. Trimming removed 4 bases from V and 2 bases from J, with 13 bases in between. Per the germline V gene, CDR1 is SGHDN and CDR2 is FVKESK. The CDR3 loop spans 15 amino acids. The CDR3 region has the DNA TGTGCCAGCAGCCTGCGTTTTCCCCTCACAGATACGCAGTATTTT. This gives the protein CASSLRFPLTDTQYF.

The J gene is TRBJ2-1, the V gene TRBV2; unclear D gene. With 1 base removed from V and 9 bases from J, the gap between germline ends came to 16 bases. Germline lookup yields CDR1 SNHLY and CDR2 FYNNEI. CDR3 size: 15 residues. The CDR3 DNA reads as TGTGCCAGCAGTGAAGAGTCCGTTAAGGGTGGTGAGCAGTTCTTC. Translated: CASSEESVKGGEQFF.

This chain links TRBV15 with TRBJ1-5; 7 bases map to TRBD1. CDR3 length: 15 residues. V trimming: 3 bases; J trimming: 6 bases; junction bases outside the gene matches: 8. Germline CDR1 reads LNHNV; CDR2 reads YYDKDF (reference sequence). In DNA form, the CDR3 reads TGTGCCACCAGCAGGGGTGGACAGGTTGGTCAGCCCCAGCATTTT. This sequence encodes CATSRGGQVGQPQHF. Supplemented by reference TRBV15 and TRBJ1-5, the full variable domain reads DAMVIQNPRYQVTQFGKPVTLSCSQTLNHNVMYWYQQKSSQAPKLLFHYYDKDFNNEADTPDNFQSRRPNTSFCFLDIRSPGLGDTAMYLCATSRGGQVGQPQHFGDGTRLSIL.

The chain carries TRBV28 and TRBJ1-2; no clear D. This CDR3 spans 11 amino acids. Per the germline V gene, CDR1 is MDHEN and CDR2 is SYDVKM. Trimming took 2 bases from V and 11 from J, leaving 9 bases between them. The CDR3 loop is CASSLEGKYTF. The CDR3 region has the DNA TGTGCCAGCAGTTTAGAAGGAAAGTACACCTTC.

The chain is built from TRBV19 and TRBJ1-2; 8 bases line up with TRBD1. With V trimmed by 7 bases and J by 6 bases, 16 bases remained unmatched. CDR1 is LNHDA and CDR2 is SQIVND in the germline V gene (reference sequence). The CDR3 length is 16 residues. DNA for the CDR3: TGTGCCAGTATCGGGAACTTCCAGGGGGCAGGTCATGGCTACACCTTC. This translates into CASIGNFQGAGHGYTF.

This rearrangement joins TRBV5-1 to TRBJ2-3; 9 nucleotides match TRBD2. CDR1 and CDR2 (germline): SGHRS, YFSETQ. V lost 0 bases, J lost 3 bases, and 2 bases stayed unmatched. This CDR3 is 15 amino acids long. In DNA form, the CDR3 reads TGCGCCAGCAGCTTGGTTAGCGGGGGTACAGATACGCAGTATTTT. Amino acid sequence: CASSLVSGGTDTQYF.

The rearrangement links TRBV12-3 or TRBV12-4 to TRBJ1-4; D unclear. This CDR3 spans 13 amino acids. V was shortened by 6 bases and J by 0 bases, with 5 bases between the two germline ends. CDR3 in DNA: TGTGCCAGCAGGCTTTCAACTAATGAAAAACTGTTTTTT. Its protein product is CASRLSTNEKLFF.

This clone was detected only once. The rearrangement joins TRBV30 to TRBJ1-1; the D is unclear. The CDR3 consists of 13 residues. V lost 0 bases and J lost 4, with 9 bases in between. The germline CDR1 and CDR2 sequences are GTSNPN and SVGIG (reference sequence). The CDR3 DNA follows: TGTGCCTGGAGTGTACAGACGGGCACTGAAGCTTTCTTT. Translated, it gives CAWSVQTGTEAFF.

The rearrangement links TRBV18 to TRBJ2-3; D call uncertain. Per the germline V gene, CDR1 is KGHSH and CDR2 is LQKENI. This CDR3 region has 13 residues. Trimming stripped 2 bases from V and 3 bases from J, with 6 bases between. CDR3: CASSPSVTDTQYF. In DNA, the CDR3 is TGTGCCAGCTCACCATCGGTAACAGATACGCAGTATTTT.

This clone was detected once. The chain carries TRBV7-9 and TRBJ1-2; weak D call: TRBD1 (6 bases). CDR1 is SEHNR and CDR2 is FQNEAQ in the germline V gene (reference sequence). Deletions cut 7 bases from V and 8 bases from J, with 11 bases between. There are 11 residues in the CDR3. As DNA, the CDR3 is TGTGCCAGCACGGGGGCTGAAGGCTACACCTTC. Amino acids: CASTGAEGYTF.

CDR3 amino acids: CASSPGQEGAQHF. The CDR3 DNA is TGTGCCAGCAGTCCGGGACAGGAGGGTGCCCAGCATTTT. The V call is TRBV6-5, the J call TRBJ1-5, with TRBD1 matching 8 bases. Losses at the gene ends were 5 bases for V and 11 bases for J; bases not matched to a gene: 8. CDR3 size: 13 residues. Looked up from germline, CDR1 is MNHEY and CDR2 is SVGAGI.

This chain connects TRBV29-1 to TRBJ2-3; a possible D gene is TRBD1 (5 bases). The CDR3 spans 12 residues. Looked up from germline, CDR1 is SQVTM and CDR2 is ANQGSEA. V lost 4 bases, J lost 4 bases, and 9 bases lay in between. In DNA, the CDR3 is TGCAGCGTTGGACAGTCGCCAGATACGCAGTATTTT. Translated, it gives CSVGQSPDTQYF.

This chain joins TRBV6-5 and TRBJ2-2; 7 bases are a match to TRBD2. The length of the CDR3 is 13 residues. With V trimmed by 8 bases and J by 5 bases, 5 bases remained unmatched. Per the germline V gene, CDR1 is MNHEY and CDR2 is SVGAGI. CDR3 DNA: TGTGCCAGCGGGAGGGTTTCTACCGGGGAGCTGTTTTTT. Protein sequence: CASGRVSTGELFF.

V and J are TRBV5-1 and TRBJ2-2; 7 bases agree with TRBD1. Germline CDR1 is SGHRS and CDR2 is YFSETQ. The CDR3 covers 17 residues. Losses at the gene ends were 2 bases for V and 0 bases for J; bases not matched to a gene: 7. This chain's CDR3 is CASSFEGAVSNTGELFF. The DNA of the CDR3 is TGCGCCAGCAGCTTCGAGGGGGCCGTATCGAACACCGGGGAGCTGTTTTTT.

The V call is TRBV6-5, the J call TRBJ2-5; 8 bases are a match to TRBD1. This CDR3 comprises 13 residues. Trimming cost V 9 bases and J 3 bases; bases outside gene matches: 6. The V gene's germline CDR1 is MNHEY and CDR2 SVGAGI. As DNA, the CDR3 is TGTGCCAGTGCCGGGACAGGTGAAGAGACCCAGTACTTC. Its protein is CASAGTGEETQYF.

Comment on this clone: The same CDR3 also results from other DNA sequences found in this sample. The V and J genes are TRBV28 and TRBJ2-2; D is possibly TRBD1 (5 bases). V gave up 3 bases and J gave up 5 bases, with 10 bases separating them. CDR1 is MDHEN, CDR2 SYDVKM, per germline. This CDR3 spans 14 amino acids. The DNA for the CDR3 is TGTGCCAGCAGTTTTCAGGGTTATACCGGGGAGCTGTTTTTT. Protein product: CASSFQGYTGELFF.

The CDR3 nucleotides are TGCGCCAGCAGCCTGTACAGGGCTGGGGCCAACGTCCTGACTTTC. Protein: CASSLYRAGANVLTF. The chain couples TRBV4-1 to TRBJ2-6, with a weak D call TRBD1 (6 bases). The CDR3 loop spans 15 amino acids. The V gene lost 4 bases and the J gene lost 2 bases, with 9 bases spanning the gap. Germline CDR1 and CDR2: MGHRA and YSYEKL.

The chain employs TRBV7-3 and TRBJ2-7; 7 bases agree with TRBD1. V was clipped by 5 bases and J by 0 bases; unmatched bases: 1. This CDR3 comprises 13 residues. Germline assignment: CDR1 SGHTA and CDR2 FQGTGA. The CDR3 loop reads CASSPGGSYEQYF. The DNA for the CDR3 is TGTGCCAGCAGCCCAGGGGGCTCCTACGAGCAGTACTTC.

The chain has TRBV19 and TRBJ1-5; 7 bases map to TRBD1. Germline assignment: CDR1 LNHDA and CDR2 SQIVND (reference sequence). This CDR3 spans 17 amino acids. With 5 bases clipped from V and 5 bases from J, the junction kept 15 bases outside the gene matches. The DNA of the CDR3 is TGTGCCAGTAGTCCCGGATCGAACAGGGGACCCTATCAGCCCCAGCATTTT. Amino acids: CASSPGSNRGPYQPQHF. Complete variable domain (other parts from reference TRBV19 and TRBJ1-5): DGGITQSPKYLFRKEGQNVTLSCEQNLNHDAMYWYRQDPGQGLRLIYYSQIVNDFQKGDIAEGYSVSREKKESFPLTVTSAQKNPTAFYLCASSPGSNRGPYQPQHFGDGTRLSIL.

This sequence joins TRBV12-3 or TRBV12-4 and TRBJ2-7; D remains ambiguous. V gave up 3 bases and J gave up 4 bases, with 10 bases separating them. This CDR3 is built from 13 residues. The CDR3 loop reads CASSFSTSYEQYF. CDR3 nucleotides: TGTGCCAGCAGTTTTAGTACCTCGTACGAGCAGTACTTC.

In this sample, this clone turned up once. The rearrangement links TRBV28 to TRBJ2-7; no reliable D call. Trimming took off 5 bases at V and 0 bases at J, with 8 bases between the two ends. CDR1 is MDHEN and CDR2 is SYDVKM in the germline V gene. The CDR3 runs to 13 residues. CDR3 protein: CASSPRVSYEQYF. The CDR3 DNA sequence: TGTGCCAGCAGTCCGCGAGTCTCCTACGAGCAGTACTTC.